The 19 T cell receptor beta chains given below trace back to one sample, sequenced in a study of blood T cell repertoires in COVID-19. The protocol was immunoSEQ multiplex PCR, while the TCRdb copy is restricted to in-frame clones and leaves out a portion. The sample carries under 300,000 clones, around 84% recorded once. Source material: peripheral blood. Receptors originate from a human donor with COVID-19, enrolled during active disease. The donor label of this sample is uncertain.

This clone was recorded a few times. The chain uses TRBV5-1 and TRBJ1-1, with D perhaps TRBD1 (5 bases). There are 13 residues in the CDR3. Germline CDR1 and CDR2: SGHRS and YFSETQ. V lost 4 bases and J lost 1, with 8 bases in between. CDR3 in amino acids: CASSVTGNTEAFF. Here the CDR3 DNA reads TGCGCCAGCAGCGTTACAGGGAACACTGAAGCTTTCTTT.

DNA of the CDR3: TGTGCCATACGGACTAGCGGGAGCCACGAGCAGTACTTC. Amino acids: CAIRTSGSHEQYF. The chain is built from TRBV6-5 and TRBJ2-7; the match to TRBD2 covers 13 bases. The CDR3 spans 13 residues. V shed 10 bases, J shed 5 bases, and the junction held 5 bases outside the gene matches. The V gene's germline CDR1 is MNHEY and CDR2 SVGAGI.

The V call is TRBV6-5, the J call TRBJ2-1, with a weak D call TRBD2 (5 bases). Germline CDR1 and CDR2: MNHEY and SVGAGI. The CDR3 is 14 residues long. The germline V and J ends were trimmed by 0 bases and 10 bases, with 13 bases remaining between them. CDR3 sequence (DNA): TGTGCCAGCAGTTACTCGAGGGCCCGAGGGGAGCAGTTCTTC. Translated: CASSYSRARGEQFF.

This clone appeared a few times. V is TRBV15 and J is TRBJ2-5; 9 bases are shared with TRBD2. After removal of 4 bases from V and 1 base from J, the junction contained 4 bases not matched to a gene. The CDR3 covers 15 residues. In germline, CDR1 is LNHNV, CDR2 YYDKDF (reference sequence). The CDR3 is CATSNAGGVQETQYF. CDR3 nucleotide sequence: TGTGCCACCAGCAACGCGGGAGGGGTCCAAGAGACCCAGTACTTC.

J is TRBJ1-1 and V is TRBV2; 10 nucleotides agree with TRBD1. Germline-derived CDR1 and CDR2 are SNHLY and FYNNEI. The trim removed 1 base at V and 3 bases at J, leaving 5 bases unmatched. This CDR3 has 16 residues. Here the CDR3 reads CASSEGQGAGDTEAFF. The CDR3 nucleotides are TGTGCCAGCAGTGAAGGACAGGGGGCCGGAGACACTGAAGCTTTCTTT.

This clone has only one observation. The chain carries TRBV19 and TRBJ2-1, with 7 bases matching TRBD2. This CDR3 comprises 14 residues. After removal of 10 bases from V and 0 bases from J, the junction contained 6 bases not matched to a gene. The germline V gene encodes CDR1 LNHDA and CDR2 SQIVND (reference sequence). CDR3 region: CATAGAPSYNEQFF. The CDR3 nucleotides are TGTGCCACCGCGGGAGCACCCTCCTACAATGAGCAGTTCTTC.

The genes are TRBV5-4 and TRBJ2-7; no firm D call. The CDR3 spans 13 residues. V dropped 0 bases and J dropped 3 bases, with 7 bases sitting between them. Per the germline V gene, CDR1 is SGHNT and CDR2 is YYREEE (reference sequence). The chain's CDR3 is CASSLDSLYEQYF. CDR3 coding DNA: TGTGCCAGCAGCTTGGACAGCCTCTACGAGCAGTACTTC.

This chain links TRBV3-1 (or the pseudogene TRBV3-2) with TRBJ1-3, with TRBD1 matching over 8 bases. The CDR3 length is 19 residues. V gave up 1 base and J gave up 5 bases; unmatched junction bases: 16. Germline values: CDR1 LGHDT, CDR2 YNNKEL (reference sequence). CDR3 DNA: TGTGCCAGCAGCCAAGCTGGATCCGGGACAGGCTTAGGAAGAAACACCATATATTTT. It encodes CASSQAGSGTGLGRNTIYF.

The chain couples TRBV30 to TRBJ1-1; possibly TRBD1 for D (6 bases). Germline lookup yields CDR1 GTSNPN and CDR2 SVGIG (reference sequence). This CDR3 has 12 amino acids. V dropped 3 bases and J dropped 3 bases, with 8 bases sitting between them. CDR3 amino acids: CAWRTGHTEAFF. As DNA, the CDR3 is TGTGCCTGGAGGACAGGACACACTGAAGCTTTCTTT.

The chain carries TRBV27 and TRBJ1-1; 10 bases line up with TRBD1. The CDR3 runs 14 residues. J gave up 8 bases and V 9 bases, and 12 bases lay outside the gene matches. Germline CDR1 reads MNHEY; CDR2 reads SMNVEV (reference sequence). The CDR3 region has the DNA TGTGCCAGTAGGTCTATTCCGGGACAGGGGGAAGCTTTCTTT. Protein: CASRSIPGQGEAFF.

The J gene is TRBJ2-7, the V gene TRBV18, with D possibly TRBD1 on 5 matching bases. The V end was cut by 3 bases, the J end by 5 bases, with 11 bases between. The CDR3 sequence is 13 residues long. CDR1 is KGHSH and CDR2 is LQKENI in the germline V gene. CDR3 nucleotide sequence: TGTGCCAGCTCACCCCGCAGGGCGAACGAGCAGTACTTC. As protein: CASSPRRANEQYF.

This chain uses TRBV5-1 with TRBJ1-2, with TRBD1 matching over 7 bases. Trimming removed 2 bases from V and 8 bases from J; junction bases left unmatched: 6. The CDR3 is made up of 13 amino acids. Germline CDR1 is SGHRS and CDR2 is YFSETQ. In nucleotides, the CDR3 is TGCGCCAGCAGCTTAGACAGGGCGTGGGGCTACACCTTC. The encoded protein is CASSLDRAWGYTF.

The rearrangement uses TRBV2 and TRBJ2-5; possibly TRBD2 for D (6 bases). The germline V gene encodes CDR1 SNHLY and CDR2 FYNNEI. The CDR3 runs 13 residues. The V and J ends lost 2 bases and 6 bases respectively, with 10 bases between them. The CDR3 sequence: CASSELRGQTQYF. The CDR3 bases are TGTGCCAGCAGTGAATTGCGGGGACAGACCCAGTACTTC. The full variable domain, in which reference TRBV2 and TRBJ2-5 provide the parts outside the CDR3, is EPEVTQTPSHQVTQMGQEVILRCVPISNHLYFYWYRQILGQKVEFLVSFYNNEISEKSEIFDDQFSVERPDGSNFTLKIRSTKLEDSAMYFCASSELRGQTQYFGPGTRLLVL.

The chain is built from TRBV19 and TRBJ2-3; 8 positions agree with TRBD2. With 5 bases clipped from V and 4 bases from J, the junction kept 5 bases outside the gene matches. Per the germline V gene, CDR1 is LNHDA and CDR2 is SQIVND (reference sequence). The CDR3 length is 14 residues. The CDR3, as DNA: TGTGCCAGTAGTCGGACTAGCAGCCCAGATACGCAGTATTTT. This encodes CASSRTSSPDTQYF.

The chain recombines TRBV5-4 with TRBJ2-4; D is perhaps TRBD1 (7 bases). V lost 2 bases to trimming and J lost 8 bases, with 11 bases between them. The CDR3 spans 13 residues. Germline values: CDR1 SGHNT, CDR2 YYREEE (reference sequence). CDR3 nucleotide sequence: TGTGCCAGCAGCTTTACAGGGGAGGACATTCAGTACTTC. It codes for CASSFTGEDIQYF.

This chain joins TRBV19 and TRBJ1-5; D uncertain. V lost 3 bases and J 4 bases, leaving 13 bases between the germline ends. The CDR3 has 15 amino acids. Germline CDR1 reads LNHDA; CDR2 reads SQIVND (reference sequence). CDR3 amino acids: CASSIGGQPNQPQHF. Here the CDR3 DNA reads TGTGCCAGTAGTATTGGAGGGCAGCCTAATCAGCCCCAGCATTTT.

The chain uses TRBV28 and TRBJ2-1; 7 positions agree with TRBD1. Germline assignment: CDR1 MDHEN and CDR2 SYDVKM. This CDR3 has 14 amino acids. Germline trimming cut 5 bases from V and 4 bases from J; bases unmatched to any gene: 5. DNA for the CDR3: TGTGCCAGCAGTCAGGGACAGAGATACAATGAGCAGTTCTTC. This encodes CASSQGQRYNEQFF.

This clone was observed a single time. V and J are TRBV5-5 and TRBJ1-1, with 7 bases that match TRBD1. Germline lookup yields CDR1 SGHKS and CDR2 YYEKEE (reference sequence). Trimming cost V 4 bases and J 7 bases; bases outside gene matches: 13. The CDR3 is 15 residues long. The CDR3 DNA is TGTGCCAGCAGCCAGAAACAGGGGAACGGTTTTGAAGCTTTCTTT. Residues: CASSQKQGNGFEAFF.

This chain links TRBV5-4 with TRBJ1-4, with no clear D. Between the trimmed V and J ends, which lost 0 bases and 1 base, there was a span of 10 bases. The CDR3 is made up of 16 amino acids. The germline CDR1 and CDR2 sequences are SGHNT and YYREEE (reference sequence). The CDR3 sequence: CASSLAKAGTNEKLFF. The CDR3, as DNA: TGTGCCAGCAGCTTGGCCAAGGCAGGAACTAATGAAAAACTGTTTTTT.